The next 21 T cell receptor beta chains were all read from a single sample in a study of patients and donors after allogeneic stem cell transplantation. Using its own MiXCR run on the RT-PCR reads, TCRdb lists one record per CDR3 protein. The sample has around 200,000 distinct CDR3 sequences, less than 50% seen once. The sample taken for sequencing was blood, either unsorted or a sorted T cell fraction (not recorded which). Source of these receptors: a human donor who was either an allogeneic HSCT recipient or a stem cell or donor lymphocyte infusion donor (not recorded which). It is not recorded whose cells these are; they may come from a transplant donor.

This clonotype showed up just a few times. This chain joins TRBV9 and TRBJ1-6; D is uncertain. V was clipped by 1 base and J by 4 bases, with 9 bases between them. The CDR3 extends over 15 amino acids. CDR1 is SGDLS, CDR2 YYNGEE, per germline. The CDR3 DNA follows: TGTGCCAGCAGCGTATCCCCATCTTATAATTCACCCCTCCACTTT. As protein: CASSVSPSYNSPLHF.

The chain employs TRBV6-2 or TRBV6-3 and TRBJ1-1; D is unresolved. The germline V and J ends were trimmed by 7 bases and 1 base, with 10 bases remaining between them. CDR1 is MNHEY and CDR2 is SVGEGT in the germline V gene. The CDR3 length is 13 residues. In DNA, the CDR3 is TGTGCCAGCACCACACTTGGGAACACTGAAGCTTTCTTT. Translation gives CASTTLGNTEAFF.

This clonotype was found a few times. The genes are TRBV25-1 and TRBJ1-6; 9 nucleotides agree with TRBD1. The V gene's germline CDR1 is MGHDK and CDR2 SYGVNS. Trimming took 4 bases from V and 14 from J; bases not matched to a gene: 6. This CDR3 has 13 amino acids. Here the CDR3 reads CASSVDRGTALHF. The CDR3 nucleotides read TGTGCCAGCAGTGTTGACAGGGGGACTGCCCTCCACTTT.

This chain joins TRBV29-1 and TRBJ1-3, with 9 bases identical to TRBD1. The CDR3 is 16 amino acids. Germline assignment: CDR1 SQVTM and CDR2 ANQGSEA. Trimming cost V 0 bases and J 6 bases; bases outside gene matches: 9. DNA of the CDR3: TGCAGCGTTGAAGACCTCAAGGACAGGGGCAAAAACACCATATATTTT. Its translation: CSVEDLKDRGKNTIYF.

The genes are TRBV28 and TRBJ2-5; TRBD2 is a possible D gene (5 bases). Trimming pared 3 bases from V and 4 bases from J, leaving 9 bases between. CDR1 MDHEN and CDR2 SYDVKM come from the germline V gene. The CDR3 spans 13 residues. CDR3 in amino acids: CASSFGERETQYF. CDR3 nucleotides: TGTGCCAGCAGTTTTGGGGAGAGAGAGACCCAGTACTTC.

This sequence joins TRBV9 and TRBJ1-2; D is possibly TRBD1 (5 bases). This CDR3 has 15 amino acids. Germline V gene lookup returns CDR1 SGDLS and CDR2 YYNGEE. V was cut by 4 bases and J by 4 bases, with 17 bases left in between. The CDR3 DNA reads TGTGCCAGCAGCTCACAGGCGTCACACGTCTATGGCTACACCTTC. Encoded protein: CASSSQASHVYGYTF. The variable domain in full, completed from reference TRBV9 and TRBJ1-2, reads DSGVTQTPKHLITATGQRVTLRCSPRSGDLSVYWYQQSLDQGLQFLIQYYNGEERAKGNILERFSAQQFPDLHSELNLSSLELGDSALYFCASSSQASHVYGYTFGSGTRLTVV.

The CDR3 region is CASSLVAGTSKNIQYF. The CDR3 DNA reads as TGTGCCAGCAGCTTGGTAGCGGGGACGTCCAAAAACATTCAGTACTTC. The chain has TRBV5-6 and TRBJ2-4, with 8 bases identical to TRBD2. CDR3 length equals 16 residues. The J segment lost 2 bases and the V segment lost 0 bases, leaving 4 bases of the junction unmatched. Germline values: CDR1 SGHDT, CDR2 YYEEEE.

In the case of this clonotype: One junction end disagrees with the germline gene, perhaps due to a read error. The V and J genes are TRBV20-1 and TRBJ2-7, with D tentatively TRBD2 (6 bases). Germline V gene data show CDR1 as DFQATT and CDR2 as SNEGSKA (reference sequence). CDR3 size: 14 residues. The DNA for the CDR3 is TGCAGTGCTAGAGTGCGGGGTGTCCTTTACGATCAGTACTTC. Its translation: CSARVRGVLYDQYF.

The gene calls are TRBV4-1 and TRBJ2-1; TRBD1 matches at 11 bases. V gave up 5 bases and J gave up 3 bases; unmatched junction bases: 6. This CDR3 has 16 residues. Germline V gene lookup returns CDR1 MGHRA and CDR2 YSYEKL. The CDR3 here is CASSAGGTGGYNEQFF. The CDR3 nucleotides read TGCGCCAGCAGCGCAGGGGGGACAGGGGGCTACAATGAGCAGTTCTTC.

The CDR3 reads CASSLPDLTGRTSTDTQYF. The DNA of the CDR3 is TGCGCCAGCAGCTTACCGGACCTGACTGGACGGACTAGCACAGATACGCAGTATTTT. This chain links TRBV5-1 with TRBJ2-3, with D possibly being TRBD2 (5 bases). From germline, CDR1 is SGHRS and CDR2 YFSETQ. V shed 2 bases and J shed 0 bases, with 22 bases lying between them. CDR3 size: 19 residues.

The chain links TRBV11-2 to TRBJ2-5; the D call may be TRBD1 or TRBD2 (5 bases each). Trimming cost V 4 bases and J 8 bases, with 11 bases left between them. Germline loops: CDR1 SGHAT, CDR2 FQNNGV. The length of the CDR3 is 12 residues. CDR3 nucleotide sequence: TGTGCCAGCAGCTCAATGGGGGAAACCCAGTACTTC. It specifies CASSSMGETQYF.

Only a few counts were recorded for this clonotype. The chain uses TRBV5-1 and TRBJ2-7; the D is unclear. The CDR3 extends over 11 amino acids. The germline V gene has CDR1 SGHRS and CDR2 YFSETQ. V was shortened by 4 bases and J by 6 bases, with 8 bases between the two germline ends. The CDR3 DNA sequence: TGCGCCAGCAGCATTGGACGCGAGCAGTACTTC. Its protein is CASSIGREQYF.

The genes are TRBV4-1 and TRBJ2-7, with D maybe TRBD2 (5 bases). Trimming took off 4 bases at V and 2 bases at J, with 12 bases between the two ends. CDR1 is MGHRA and CDR2 is YSYEKL in the germline V gene. The length of the CDR3 is 14 residues. CDR3 residues: CASSRRTGTYEQYF. The CDR3, as DNA: TGCGCCAGCAGCCGAAGGACTGGGACCTACGAGCAGTACTTC.

The J gene is TRBJ2-3, the V gene TRBV27, with 13 positions matching TRBD2. Trimming took 1 base from V and 4 from J; bases not matched to a gene: 2. Germline CDR1 reads MNHEY; CDR2 reads SMNVEV (reference sequence). The CDR3 sequence is 16 residues long. The CDR3 nucleotides are TGTGCCAGCAGTTTATTACTAGCGGGGGGGCCAGATACGCAGTATTTT. It encodes CASSLLLAGGPDTQYF.

In this sample, this clonotype turned up a few times. The chain has TRBV4-3 and TRBJ2-7; 8 bases agree with TRBD2. The CDR3 is 14 amino acids. CDR1 and CDR2 (germline): LGHNA, YSLEER. V lost 0 bases, J lost 7 bases, and 5 bases stayed unmatched. The CDR3 loop reads CASSQDIIAGEQYF. In nucleotides, the CDR3 is TGCGCCAGCAGCCAAGATATAATAGCGGGGGAGCAGTACTTC.

V usage is TRBV18 and J usage is TRBJ1-1, with a possible D match to TRBD1 (5 bases). The CDR3 is made up of 14 amino acids. V lost 5 bases to trimming and J lost 6 bases, with 16 bases between them. Germline CDR1 and CDR2: KGHSH and LQKENI. This CDR3 reads CASSKSGTGPEAFF. The CDR3 bases are TGTGCCAGCTCAAAATCCGGGACGGGCCCTGAAGCTTTCTTT.

CDR3 residues: CASSARTVKSSYNSPLHF. In DNA form, the CDR3 reads TGTGCCAGCTCAGCACGGACAGTCAAGAGCTCCTATAATTCACCCCTCCACTTT. The chain joins TRBV18 to TRBJ1-6; TRBD1 might be the D (6 bases). Germline CDR1 KGHSH, CDR2 LQKENI. The CDR3 totals 18 residues. The V end lost 5 bases, the J end lost 0 bases, and 17 bases lay between the germline ends.

The DNA of the CDR3 is TGTGCCCCGGGGGCATGGGAGACCCAGTACTTC. Translated, it gives CAPGAWETQYF. The V call is TRBV27, the J call TRBJ2-5; D is tentatively TRBD1 or TRBD2 (6 bases each). Per germline, CDR1 MNHEY and CDR2 SMNVEV (reference sequence). The germline V and J ends were trimmed by 11 bases and 5 bases, with 12 bases remaining between them. The CDR3 length is 11 residues.

The J gene is TRBJ1-2, the V gene TRBV20-1; 8 bases are a match to TRBD1. V shed 5 bases and J 3 bases; nucleotides not matched to a gene: 5. CDR3 size: 13 residues. Germline V CDR1 and CDR2: DFQATT, SNEGSKA (reference sequence). This chain's CDR3 is CSALGQGDYGYTF. CDR3 bases: TGCAGTGCTCTTGGACAGGGCGACTATGGCTACACCTTC.

The table lists this clonotype with a few counts. The chain joins TRBV12-3 or TRBV12-4 to TRBJ1-4; D unresolved. The V end lost 5 bases, the J end lost 7 bases, and 11 bases lay between the germline ends. This CDR3 spans 13 amino acids. For the CDR3, the DNA is TGTGCCAGCAGTGACCCCCCAGTTGAAAAACTGTTTTTT. It translates to CASSDPPVEKLFF.

There are a few counts of this clonotype. The chain couples TRBV10-3 to TRBJ2-3, with TRBD2 as a possible D gene (6 bases). Trimming pared 7 bases from V and 0 bases from J, leaving 11 bases between. From germline, CDR1 is ENHRY and CDR2 SYGVKD. This CDR3 contains 14 residues. CDR3 loop: CAIKSGTSTDTQYF. In DNA form, the CDR3 reads TGTGCCATCAAGTCAGGGACTAGCACAGATACGCAGTATTTT.